Listed below are T cell receptor beta chains from one sample, sequenced in a study of regulatory T cells in long-lasting Graves disease. MiXCR was run by TCRdb on the multiplex PCR reads, yielding one entry per CDR3 protein. The sample has 440,000 or so distinct CDR3 sequences, around 14% seen once. The same specimen was also included in a second study, on T cells in Graves' hyperthyroidism and ophthalmopathy.

The source was peripheral blood mononuclear cells (PBMCs), collected at new diagnosis, from a patient treated with antithyroid drugs. Receptor source: a woman aged 25 to 39 with Graves disease. CDR3s include the opening cysteine and the closing phenylalanine or tryptophan. The order of the fields is J gene, clone size, V gene, D gene, CDR3 DNA, CDR3 protein. The D gene is left open where the match is weak. The listing skips clone size in some rows; elsewhere it reads once, few, many or a size class.

TRBJ2-1 many TRBV9 TRBD1 TGTGCCAGTGGTGAGGGGGCCCAGGTTCGGTTCTTC CASGEGAQVRFF
TRBJ2-7 many TRBV20-1 TRBD2 TGCAGTGCTAGAGATAGCGGGAGTATCTACGAGCAGTACTTC CSARDSGSIYEQYF
TRBJ2-7 . TRBV27 . TGTGCCAGCAGTTTCGGGGGGCGCTCCGACGAGCAGTACTTC CASSFGGRSDEQYF
TRBJ1-4 many TRBV2 . TGTGCCAGCAGAGGCAGGGGTGAAAAACTGTTTTTT CASRGRGEKLFF
TRBJ2-1 many TRBV12-3/TRBV12-4 TRBD2 TGTGCCAGCAGTGTGTGGCTAGCGGGAGACAATGAGCAGTTCTTC CASSVWLAGDNEQFF
TRBJ1-5 many TRBV30 . TGTGCCTGGAGGGCAAGGGGTCGGGATAGCAATCAGCCCCAGCATTTT CAWRARGRDSNQPQHF
TRBJ2-7 few TRBV11-2 TRBD2 TGTGCCAGCAGCTTAGCAGGGACTAACTACGAGCAGTACTTC CASSLAGTNYEQYF
TRBJ1-1 few TRBV9 . TGTGCCAGCAGCCCCCCTAGGGGGGATCAAACTGAAGCTTTCTTT CASSPPRGDQTEAFF
TRBJ2-7 . TRBV5-1 TRBD2 TGCGCCAGCAGCTTCCCAACCCGGACTAGCGGGAGCCACGAGCAGTACTTC CASSFPTRTSGSHEQYF
TRBJ2-7 few TRBV15 . TGTGCCACCAGCAGAGATAATGCAGGGACCTACGAGCAGTACTTC CATSRDNAGTYEQYF
TRBJ2-1 few TRBV6-2/TRBV6-3 TRBD2 TGTGCCAGCAGGGGACTAGCGTTGACTTCGAGCTCCTACAATGAGCAGTTCTTC CASRGLALTSSSYNEQFF
TRBJ1-5 many TRBV24-1 . TGTGCCACCAGTGATATCGGACGATCCGAGCCCCAGCATTTT CATSDIGRSEPQHF
TRBJ2-1 . TRBV27 TRBD2 TGTGCCAGCATCCCCTCCGGGACTAGCGGGGGTGAGCAGTTCTTC CASIPSGTSGGEQFF
TRBJ2-1 . TRBV14 . TGTGCCAGCAGCCAAGGTCCTTCAACGTTCTTC CASSQGPSTFF
TRBJ1-1 many TRBV20-1 . TGCAGTGCTCGTTTTAGGCAGACCCCCGGCACTGAAGCTTTCTTT CSARFRQTPGTEAFF
TRBJ2-1 few TRBV20-1 TRBD2 TGCAGTGCTAGGGCCCCCTCTGCGATCGGACTAGCGGCCTACAATGAGCAGTTCTTC CSARAPSAIGLAAYNEQFF
TRBJ2-3 . TRBV9 . TGTGCCAGCAGCGTGGGCGGGGATAGGTGGGATACGCAGTATTTT CASSVGGDRWDTQYF
TRBJ2-1 . TRBV7-3 . TGTGCCAGCAGCCTCTTAGCGCCGAGGGACAATGAGCAGTTCTTC CASSLLAPRDNEQFF
TRBJ2-2 few TRBV3-1 TRBD1 TGTGCCAGCAGCGCAAACAGGGGGCCAGGGACCGGGGAGCTGTTTTTT CASSANRGPGTGELFF
TRBJ1-1 few TRBV29-1 . TGCAGCGTGAGAAAAATGAACACTGAAGCTTTCTTT CSVRKMNTEAFF
TRBJ2-3 many TRBV12-3/TRBV12-4 TRBD2 TGTGCCAGCAGTTTGGGTCTAGCGGTAGATACGCAGTATTTT CASSLGLAVDTQYF
TRBJ1-1 . TRBV19 . TGTGCCAGTACCGGGACCGAAGTCATGAACACTGAAGCTTTCTTT CASTGTEVMNTEAFF
TRBJ2-1 . TRBV11-3 TRBD2 TGTGCCAGCAGCTTATGGGGACTAGTTGGGGAGCAGTTCTTC CASSLWGLVGEQFF
TRBJ1-3 many TRBV5-6 TRBD1 TGTGCCAGCAGCGACCACCCGGGACAGACCTCTGGAAACACCATATATTTT CASSDHPGQTSGNTIYF
TRBJ1-6 many TRBV12-3/TRBV12-4 . TGTGCCAGCCGAGGGGCCCCGGGTTCACCCCTCCACTTT CASRGAPGSPLHF
TRBJ1-1 many TRBV28 . TGTGCCAGCAGGGGAATTGAAGCTTTCTTT CASRGIEAFF
TRBJ2-3 many TRBV11-2 . TGTGCCAGCAGCTTCGGGGCCTTCACAGATACGCAGTATTTT CASSFGAFTDTQYF
TRBJ1-4 many TRBV18 TRBD1 TGTGCCAGCTCACCACCGGCCAGGGGGAATGAAAAACTGTTTTTT CASSPPARGNEKLFF
TRBJ2-7 many TRBV28 . TGTGCCAGCAGTTTAAAGCAGGGTATTAGCTCCTACGAGCAGTACTTC CASSLKQGISSYEQYF
TRBJ2-7 many TRBV28 . TGTGCCAGCAGTTTACCCCCCCCATCGGCCAGCGTCTCCTACGAGCAGTACTTC CASSLPPPSASVSYEQYF
TRBJ2-5 many TRBV11-2 TRBD1 TGTGCCAGCAGGTTAAAGGGGGCAGGGGAGACCCAGTACTTC CASRLKGAGETQYF
TRBJ1-3 many TRBV5-1 TRBD1 TGCGCCAGCAGGCCTTGGACAGGGCAAGGTGTGGGAAACACCATATATTTT CASRPWTGQGVGNTIYF
TRBJ2-7 many TRBV5-1 TRBD2 TGCGCCAGCAGCTTTGGGCTAGCGGCGTCCTACGAGCAGTACTTC CASSFGLAASYEQYF
TRBJ2-3 many TRBV5-4 TRBD2 TGTGCCAGCAGCGAAGCGGGAGGCCGGGATACGCAGTATTTT CASSEAGGRDTQYF
TRBJ2-7 many TRBV11-3 TRBD1 TGTGCCAGCAGCTTAGATGCCAGGGGGCCTGCCGAGCAGTACTTC CASSLDARGPAEQYF
TRBJ1-3 few TRBV9 . TGTGCCAGCAGCGTAGATGGAAACACCATATATTTT CASSVDGNTIYF
TRBJ2-5 few TRBV12-3/TRBV12-4 TRBD2 TGTGCCAGCAGCTCGACTAGCGGGGGTGATGAGACCCAGTACTTC CASSSTSGGDETQYF
TRBJ1-1 . TRBV29-1 TRBD1 TGCAGCGTCCCAGGGGGCGGCGGGGCTTTCTTT CSVPGGGGAFF
TRBJ2-2 many TRBV6-1 . TGTGCCAGCAGACCGGGACAATACACCGGGGAGCTGTTTTTT CASRPGQYTGELFF
TRBJ2-3 many TRBV12-3/TRBV12-4 TRBD2 TGTGCCAGCAGACCAGGACTAGAGGGGAAAACAGATACGCAGTATTTT CASRPGLEGKTDTQYF
TRBJ1-2 many TRBV2 . TGTGCCAGCAGTGATCCAAAGGGATTCTATGGCTACACCTTC CASSDPKGFYGYTF
TRBJ2-4 many TRBV4-2 . TGTGCCAGCAGCCAGGGTAAAGACCTAGCCAAAAACATTCAGTACTTC CASSQGKDLAKNIQYF
TRBJ1-2 few TRBV20-1 TRBD1 TGCAGTGCTAGAGCCGGCAGGGGGCTAATTGACTATGGCTACACCTTC CSARAGRGLIDYGYTF
TRBJ2-7 few TRBV12-3/TRBV12-4 TRBD1 TGTGCCAGCAGTTTCGCGCAGGGGGCGAACGAGCAGTACTTC CASSFAQGANEQYF
TRBJ2-7 many TRBV29-1 . TGCAGCGTTGATGTCCCGGGATCCGAGCAGTACTTC CSVDVPGSEQYF
TRBJ2-7 many TRBV30 . TGTGCCTGGAACTACAGAGCCTACGAGCAGTACTTC CAWNYRAYEQYF
TRBJ2-7 many TRBV30 TRBD2 TGTGCCTGGATGCCTAGCGGAACCTACGAGCAGTACTTC CAWMPSGTYEQYF
TRBJ2-7 . TRBV6-2/TRBV6-3 TRBD2 TGTGCCAGCACCCAAAGCCCCCTCAACGGACTAGCGTTAAACTACGAGCAGTACTTC CASTQSPLNGLALNYEQYF
TRBJ1-2 . TRBV19 . TGTGCGAGTAATCTGGACAGCCCTCTATCTTATGGCTACACCTTC CASNLDSPLSYGYTF
TRBJ2-3 many TRBV2 TRBD2 TGTGCCAGCCCGGGACTAGCGGGAGAAGCCTATAGCACAGATACGCAGTATTTT CASPGLAGEAYSTDTQYF
TRBJ1-1 . TRBV4-1 TRBD1 TGCGCCAGCAGCCGAACAGCGGGACAGGGAGAAACTGAAGCTTTCTTT CASSRTAGQGETEAFF
TRBJ2-7 few TRBV7-8 . TGTGCCAGCAGCTTACGCTCTGGCGGATTCTACGAGCAGTACTTC CASSLRSGGFYEQYF
TRBJ2-1 many TRBV24-1 . TGTGCCACCAGTGACGGGAAGAGGACTGAGCAGTTCTTC CATSDGKRTEQFF